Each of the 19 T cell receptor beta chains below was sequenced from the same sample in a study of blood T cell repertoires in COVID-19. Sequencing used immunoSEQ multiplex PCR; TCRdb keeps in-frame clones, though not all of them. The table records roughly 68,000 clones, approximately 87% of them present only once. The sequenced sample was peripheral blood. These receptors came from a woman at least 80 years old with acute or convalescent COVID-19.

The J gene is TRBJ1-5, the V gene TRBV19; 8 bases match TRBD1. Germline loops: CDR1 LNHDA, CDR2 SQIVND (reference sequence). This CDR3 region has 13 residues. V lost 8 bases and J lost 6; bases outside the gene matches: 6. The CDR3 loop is CASQGALGQPQHF. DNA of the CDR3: TGTGCCAGTCAGGGGGCGCTAGGTCAGCCCCAGCATTTT.

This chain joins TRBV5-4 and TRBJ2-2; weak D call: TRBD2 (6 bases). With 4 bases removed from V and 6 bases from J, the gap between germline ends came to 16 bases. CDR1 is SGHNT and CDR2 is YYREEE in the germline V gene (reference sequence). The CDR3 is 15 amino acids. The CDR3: CASSPRGVSPGELFF. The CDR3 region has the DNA TGTGCCAGCAGCCCCCGCGGGGTCTCACCCGGGGAGCTGTTTTTT.

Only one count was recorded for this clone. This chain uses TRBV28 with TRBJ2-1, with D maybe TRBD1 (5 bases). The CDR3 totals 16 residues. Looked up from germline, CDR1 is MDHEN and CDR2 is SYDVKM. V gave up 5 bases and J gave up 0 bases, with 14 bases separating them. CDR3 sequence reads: CASSGATWSSYNEQFF. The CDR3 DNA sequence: TGTGCCAGCAGTGGGGCCACATGGAGCTCCTACAATGAGCAGTTCTTC.

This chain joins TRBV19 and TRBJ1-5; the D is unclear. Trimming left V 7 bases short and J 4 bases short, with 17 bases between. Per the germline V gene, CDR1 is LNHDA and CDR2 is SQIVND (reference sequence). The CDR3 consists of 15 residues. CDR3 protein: CASISVGGLNQPQHF. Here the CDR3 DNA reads TGTGCCAGTATCTCGGTCGGCGGCCTTAATCAGCCCCAGCATTTT.

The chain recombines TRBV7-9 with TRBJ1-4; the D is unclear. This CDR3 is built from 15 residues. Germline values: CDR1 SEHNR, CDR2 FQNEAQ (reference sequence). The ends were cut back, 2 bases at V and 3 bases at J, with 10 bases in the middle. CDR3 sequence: CASSLRRLANEKLFF. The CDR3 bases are TGTGCCAGCAGCTTAAGGAGGTTGGCTAATGAAAAACTGTTTTTT.

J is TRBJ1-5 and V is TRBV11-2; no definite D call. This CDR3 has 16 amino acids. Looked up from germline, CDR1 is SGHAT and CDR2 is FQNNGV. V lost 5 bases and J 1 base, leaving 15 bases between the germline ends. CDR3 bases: TGTGCCAGCAGCCCGCAGACGGCGGGGAGCAATCAGCCCCAGCATTTT. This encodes CASSPQTAGSNQPQHF.

The CDR3 nucleotides are TGTGCCAGCAGCTTGGAAACAGGGGATATTGAAGCTTTCTTT. Translation: CASSLETGDIEAFF. This chain connects TRBV5-4 to TRBJ1-1, with 7 bases that match TRBD1. The CDR3 extends over 14 amino acids. The germline CDR1 and CDR2 sequences are SGHNT and YYREEE (reference sequence). Trimming took 0 bases from V and 7 from J; bases not matched to a gene: 6.

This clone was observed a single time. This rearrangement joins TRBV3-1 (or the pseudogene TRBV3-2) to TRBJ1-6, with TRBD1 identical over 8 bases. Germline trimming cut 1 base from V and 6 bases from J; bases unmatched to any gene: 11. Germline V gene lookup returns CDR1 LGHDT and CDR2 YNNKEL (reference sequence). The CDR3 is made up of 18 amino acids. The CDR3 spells CASSQVRTGRTSNSPLHF. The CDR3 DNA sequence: TGTGCCAGCAGCCAAGTCCGGACAGGGAGAACTTCTAATTCACCCCTCCACTTT.

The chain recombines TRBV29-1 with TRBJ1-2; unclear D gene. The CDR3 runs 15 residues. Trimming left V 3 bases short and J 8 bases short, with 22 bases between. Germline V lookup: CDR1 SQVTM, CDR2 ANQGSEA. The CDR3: CSVDPILEKGGGYTF. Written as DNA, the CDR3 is TGCAGCGTTGATCCGATTCTGGAAAAGGGAGGGGGCTACACCTTC.

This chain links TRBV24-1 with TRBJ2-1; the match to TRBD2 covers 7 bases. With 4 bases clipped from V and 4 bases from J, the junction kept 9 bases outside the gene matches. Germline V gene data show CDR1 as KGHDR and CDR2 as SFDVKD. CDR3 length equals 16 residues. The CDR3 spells CATSEATSATYNEQFF. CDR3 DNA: TGTGCCACCAGTGAAGCCACTAGCGCCACATACAATGAGCAGTTCTTC.

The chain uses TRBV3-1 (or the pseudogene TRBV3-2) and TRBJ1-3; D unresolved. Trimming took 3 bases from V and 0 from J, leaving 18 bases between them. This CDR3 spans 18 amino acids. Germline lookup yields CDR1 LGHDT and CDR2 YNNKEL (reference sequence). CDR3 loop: CASSHHSLQASSGNTIYF. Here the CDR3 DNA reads TGTGCCAGCAGCCATCACTCCCTCCAGGCCAGCTCTGGAAACACCATATATTTT.

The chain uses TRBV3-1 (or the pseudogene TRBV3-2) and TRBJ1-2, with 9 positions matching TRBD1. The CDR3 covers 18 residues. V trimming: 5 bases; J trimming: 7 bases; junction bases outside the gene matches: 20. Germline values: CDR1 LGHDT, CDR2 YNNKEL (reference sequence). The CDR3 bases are TGTGCCAGCAGCTCTCGCCGGGACAGGGCGGTCCGGACGTCTGGCTACACCTTC. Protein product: CASSSRRDRAVRTSGYTF.

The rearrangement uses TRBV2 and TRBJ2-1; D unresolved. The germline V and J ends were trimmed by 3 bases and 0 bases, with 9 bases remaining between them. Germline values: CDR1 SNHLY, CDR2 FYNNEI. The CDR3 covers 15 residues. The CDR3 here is CASSEVQSSYNEQFF. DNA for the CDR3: TGTGCCAGCAGTGAGGTACAGAGCTCCTACAATGAGCAGTTCTTC.

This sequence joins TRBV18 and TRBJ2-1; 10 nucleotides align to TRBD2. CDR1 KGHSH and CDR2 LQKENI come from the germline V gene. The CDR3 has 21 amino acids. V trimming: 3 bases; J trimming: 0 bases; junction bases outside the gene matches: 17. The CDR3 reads CASSPSKERGGRESSYNEQFF. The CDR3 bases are TGTGCCAGCTCACCCTCAAAAGAGCGGGGGGGCCGGGAAAGCTCCTACAATGAGCAGTTCTTC.

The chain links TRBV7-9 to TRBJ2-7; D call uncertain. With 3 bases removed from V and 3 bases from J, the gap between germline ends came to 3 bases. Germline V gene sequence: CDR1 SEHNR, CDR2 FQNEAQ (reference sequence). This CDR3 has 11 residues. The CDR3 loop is CASSFNYEQYF. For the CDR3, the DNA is TGTGCCAGCAGCTTCAACTACGAGCAGTACTTC.

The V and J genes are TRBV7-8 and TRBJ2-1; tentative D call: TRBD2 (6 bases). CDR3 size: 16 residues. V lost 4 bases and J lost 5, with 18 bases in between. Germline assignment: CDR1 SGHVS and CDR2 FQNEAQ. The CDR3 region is CASSWGVWGSDNEQFF. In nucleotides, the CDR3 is TGTGCCAGCAGCTGGGGGGTTTGGGGGTCCGACAATGAGCAGTTCTTC.

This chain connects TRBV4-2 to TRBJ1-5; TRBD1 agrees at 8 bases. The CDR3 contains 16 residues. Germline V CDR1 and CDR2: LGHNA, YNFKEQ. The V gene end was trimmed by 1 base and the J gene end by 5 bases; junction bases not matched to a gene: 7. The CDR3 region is CASSQGDRTWDQPQHF. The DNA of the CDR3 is TGTGCCAGCAGCCAAGGGGACAGGACGTGGGATCAGCCCCAGCATTTT.

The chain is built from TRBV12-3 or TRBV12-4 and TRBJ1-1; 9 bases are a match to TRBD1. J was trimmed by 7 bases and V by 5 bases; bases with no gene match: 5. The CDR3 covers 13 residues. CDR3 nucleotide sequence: TGTGCCAGCAGTAGGGGGACAGGGAGTGAAGCTTTCTTT. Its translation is CASSRGTGSEAFF.

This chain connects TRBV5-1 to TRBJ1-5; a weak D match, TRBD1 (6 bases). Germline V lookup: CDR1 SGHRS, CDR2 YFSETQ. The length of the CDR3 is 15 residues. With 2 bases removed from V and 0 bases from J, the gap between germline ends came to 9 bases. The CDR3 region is CASSLRGASNQPQHF. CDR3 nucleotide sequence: TGCGCCAGCAGCTTACGGGGGGCTAGCAATCAGCCCCAGCATTTT.